These 21 T cell receptor beta chains were all obtained from the same sample, sequenced in a study of shared clonotypes between healthy human individuals. Sequencing was performed with immunoSEQ multiplex PCR; in TCRdb, only in-frame clones are kept and a portion is missing. The repertoire holds around 320,000 clones, roughly 84% seen once, with about a sixth in the top ten. The sequenced sample was memory CD8+ T cells sorted from blood. Stated subset: CD45RO+ cells pooled with CCR7-negative TemRA cells. These receptors came from a young man in good health.

This clone occurred once. The chain combines TRBV6-1 with TRBJ1-2; D not resolved. Between the trimmed V and J ends, which lost 1 base and 8 bases, there was a span of 8 bases. The CDR3 loop spans 12 amino acids. The germline CDR1 and CDR2 sequences are MNHNS and SASEGT. The CDR3 sequence is CASSEGAVGYTF. DNA for the CDR3: TGTGCCAGCAGTGAAGGGGCGGTGGGCTACACCTTC.

The chain has TRBV6-6 and TRBJ2-7; the D is unclear. Trimming cost V 6 bases and J 0 bases, with 9 bases left between them. The CDR3 covers 13 residues. CDR1 MNHNY and CDR2 SVGAGI come from the germline V gene (reference sequence). CDR3 residues: CASSFVSSYEQYF. The CDR3 nucleotides read TGTGCCAGCAGCTTTGTTAGCTCCTACGAGCAGTACTTC.

The chain employs TRBV27 and TRBJ1-2; D gene unclear. Deletions cut 2 bases from V and 8 bases from J, with 12 bases between. The CDR3 spans 13 residues. CDR1 and CDR2 from the germline V gene are MNHEY and SMNVEV (reference sequence). CDR3 DNA sequence: TGTGCCAGCAGTTTAACGGGCGTAAGAGGCTACACCTTC. This sequence encodes CASSLTGVRGYTF.

This clone was detected a few times. CDR3 region: CASSVGSSNTEAFF. The CDR3 DNA reads as TGTGCCAGCAGCGTAGGATCATCGAACACTGAAGCTTTCTTT. The chain recombines TRBV9 with TRBJ1-1; no definite D call. Germline CDR1 and CDR2: SGDLS and YYNGEE. The CDR3 is made up of 14 amino acids. V was shortened by 0 bases and J by 1 base, with 7 bases between the two germline ends.

The J gene is TRBJ2-2, the V gene TRBV13; D gene uncertain. V was pared by 3 bases and J by 1 base, with 6 bases between. The CDR3 runs 14 residues. Germline V gene sequence: CDR1 PRHDT, CDR2 FYEKMQ (reference sequence). CDR3 residues: CASSLGQNTGELFF. CDR3 nucleotide sequence: TGTGCCAGCAGCTTGGGCCAGAACACCGGGGAGCTGTTTTTT.

The chain carries TRBV7-3 and TRBJ2-1; perhaps TRBD1 as D (5 bases). Germline-derived CDR1 and CDR2 are SGHTA and FQGTGA. Trimming took off 2 bases at V and 9 bases at J, with 11 bases between the two ends. The CDR3 loop spans 13 amino acids. The DNA for the CDR3 is TGTGCCAGCAGCTTATCAGGGTCCACTGAGCAGTTCTTC. Protein sequence: CASSLSGSTEQFF.

The V call is TRBV9, the J call TRBJ2-4, with a weak D call TRBD2 (5 bases). Deletions cut 6 bases from V and 2 bases from J, with 12 bases between. The CDR3 is 14 amino acids. Germline V CDR1 and CDR2: SGDLS, YYNGEE. The CDR3 sequence: CASTSEGTKNIQYF. The CDR3 DNA reads TGTGCCAGCACCTCCGAGGGTACCAAAAACATTCAGTACTTC.

The chain links TRBV9 to TRBJ2-5; D ambiguous. The CDR3 length is 16 residues. CDR1 SGDLS and CDR2 YYNGEE come from the germline V gene. Trimming took off 0 bases at V and 5 bases at J, with 17 bases between the two ends. The CDR3 protein is CASSVATGGSRETQYF. The CDR3, as DNA: TGTGCCAGCAGCGTAGCTACGGGCGGTTCTCGGGAGACCCAGTACTTC. The whole variable domain, filled in from reference TRBV9 and TRBJ2-5, reads DSGVTQTPKHLITATGQRVTLRCSPRSGDLSVYWYQQSLDQGLQFLIQYYNGEERAKGNILERFSAQQFPDLHSELNLSSLELGDSALYFCASSVATGGSRETQYFGPGTRLLVL.

This clone was counted a few times. J is TRBJ1-2 and V is TRBV5-1; D unresolved. Germline assignment: CDR1 SGHRS and CDR2 YFSETQ. CDR3 length: 17 amino acids. Trimming shortened V by 3 bases and J by 1 base, and 19 bases separated the two germline ends. This CDR3 reads CASSSTPDGRYNYGYTF. CDR3 bases: TGCGCCAGCAGCTCTACTCCTGACGGTCGATATAACTATGGCTACACCTTC.

V and J are TRBV7-6 and TRBJ2-7; no clear D gene. The V gene's germline CDR1 is SGHVS and CDR2 FNYEAQ. CDR3 size: 13 residues. V was pared by 4 bases and J by 1 base, with 8 bases between. CDR3 protein: CASSSPPSYEQYF. CDR3 coding DNA: TGTGCCAGCAGCTCCCCGCCTTCCTACGAGCAGTACTTC.

This chain links TRBV7-3 with TRBJ2-1; TRBD2 aligns across 12 bases. Germline V CDR1 and CDR2: SGHTA, FQGTGA. The length of the CDR3 is 14 residues. V lost 5 bases and J lost 6; bases outside the gene matches: 2. The CDR3 loop is CASSPSGGANEQFF. As DNA, the CDR3 is TGTGCCAGCAGCCCTAGCGGGGGGGCCAATGAGCAGTTCTTC. Supplemented by reference TRBV7-3 and TRBJ2-1, the full variable domain reads GAGVSQTPSNKVTEKGKYVELRCDPISGHTALYWYRQSLGQGPEFLIYFQGTGAADDSGLPNDRFFAVRPEGSVSTLKIQRTERGDSAVYLCASSPSGGANEQFFGPGTRLTVL.

V and J are TRBV4-1 and TRBJ2-7, with 8 bases that match TRBD2. The CDR3 sequence is 15 residues long. The germline gives CDR1 MGHRA, CDR2 YSYEKL. The V and J ends lost 1 base and 4 bases, in that order; junction bases with no gene match: 6. The CDR3 DNA reads as TGCGCCAGCAGCCAAGTACCGGGGGGGCAATACGAGCAGTACTTC. This gives the protein CASSQVPGGQYEQYF.

This sequence joins TRBV4-2 and TRBJ2-2, with 11 bases lining up with TRBD2. Germline loops: CDR1 LGHNA, CDR2 YNFKEQ. V was clipped by 3 bases and J by 7 bases; unmatched bases: 13. This CDR3 has 18 residues. Written as DNA, the CDR3 is TGTGCCAGCAGCCATAAGGCTAGCGGGGGGTTGAACGACGGGGAGCTGTTTTTT. Residues: CASSHKASGGLNDGELFF.

The V call is TRBV28, the J call TRBJ1-2, with D perhaps matching TRBD1 (5 bases). The ends were cut back, 3 bases at V and 5 bases at J, with 16 bases in the middle. In germline, CDR1 is MDHEN, CDR2 SYDVKM. This CDR3 is 15 amino acids long. The CDR3 loop reads CASSLGSGQLYGYTF. DNA for the CDR3: TGTGCCAGCAGTTTGGGCAGTGGACAACTATATGGCTACACCTTC.

The chain has TRBV4-2 and TRBJ1-2; tentatively, D is TRBD1 (5 bases). Trimming shortened V by 0 bases and J by 8 bases, and 16 bases separated the two germline ends. CDR3 length: 15 residues. Germline lookup yields CDR1 LGHNA and CDR2 YNFKEQ. The CDR3: CASSQEGLSLMGYTF. Written as DNA, the CDR3 is TGTGCCAGCAGCCAAGAGGGGCTTTCCCTGATGGGCTACACCTTC.

The V gene is TRBV4-1, the J gene TRBJ2-2; unclear D gene. Germline CDR1 reads MGHRA; CDR2 reads YSYEKL. Trimming took 4 bases from V and 5 from J, leaving 20 bases between them. The CDR3 runs 17 residues. The CDR3 sequence: CASSLLFPTVRTGELFF. Written as DNA, the CDR3 is TGCGCCAGCAGCCTTTTGTTTCCCACGGTGAGGACCGGGGAGCTGTTTTTT.

This chain links TRBV25-1 with TRBJ2-1, with D unclear. The CDR3 length is 11 residues. Between the trimmed V and J ends, which lost 7 bases and 8 bases, there was a span of 9 bases. Germline V lookup: CDR1 MGHDK, CDR2 SYGVNS. The CDR3 DNA sequence: TGTGCCAGCATGTATAGCCATGAGCAGTTCTTC. Protein product: CASMYSHEQFF.

This chain links TRBV29-1 with TRBJ1-2; tentative D call: TRBD1 (6 bases). The CDR3 runs 17 residues. Per the germline V gene, CDR1 is SQVTM and CDR2 is ANQGSEA. V gave up 5 bases and J gave up 2 bases, with 24 bases separating them. This CDR3 reads CSVQGGWLQGENYGYTF. The CDR3 DNA sequence: TGCAGCGTTCAGGGTGGTTGGTTACAGGGTGAGAACTATGGCTACACCTTC.

The CDR3 DNA reads as TGTGCCAGCAGTCCCTGGGGCAGGCAAAACACTGAAGCTTTCTTT. This encodes CASSPWGRQNTEAFF. The chain is built from TRBV6-6 and TRBJ1-1; the D gene is possibly TRBD1 (5 bases). V was trimmed by 5 bases and J by 2 bases, leaving 15 bases between them. The length of the CDR3 is 15 residues. The germline V gene has CDR1 MNHNY and CDR2 SVGAGI (reference sequence).

This chain links TRBV6-5 with TRBJ2-1; D not resolved. The CDR3 is 15 amino acids. Between the trimmed V and J ends, which lost 0 bases and 2 bases, there was a span of 8 bases. Germline CDR1 MNHEY, CDR2 SVGAGI. The CDR3 protein is CASSYSATTYNEQFF. CDR3 DNA sequence: TGTGCCAGCAGTTACTCTGCTACTACCTACAATGAGCAGTTCTTC.

A single count supports this clone. J is TRBJ1-6 and V is TRBV5-4; no firm D call. This CDR3 is 18 amino acids long. V was cut by 3 bases and J by 0 bases, with 16 bases left in between. CDR1 is SGHNT, CDR2 YYREEE, per germline (reference sequence). The CDR3 DNA is TGTGCCAGCAGCTCCTTCGGGCTCTCGAACTCCTATAATTCACCCCTCCACTTT. Translation: CASSSFGLSNSYNSPLHF.